This T cell receptor beta chain was sequenced for a study of blood T cell repertoires in COVID-19. Study overall: Specimens from acute and convalescent COVID-19 originated in the United States, Italy and Spain.

In the original analysis: Quantification of nucleated cells was approximated via reference gene primer amplification. Produced via immunoSEQ multiplex PCR; TCRdb's table is partial and in-frame only. V, J and clone size are those of that table, while D and trimming were read from the DNA. The sample contains approximately 280,000 clones, around 88% of which appear only once. The age range of participants was about 18 to 89 years, with residence in about two dozen US areas. Membership in each cohort depended on participant-reported clinical history. Germline V CDR1 and CDR2: MNHEY, SVGEGT. V was pared by 2 bases and J by 3 bases, with 11 bases between. The CDR3 length is 15 residues.

The source of this sequence is a woman aged 40-49 years who had recovered from COVID-19. Specimen: PBMCs or T cells enriched from blood (not recorded which). The genes are TRBV6-2 or TRBV6-3 and TRBJ2-4; tentative D call: TRBD2 (6 bases). The chain's CDR3 is CASSYELAGKNIQYF. In nucleotides, the CDR3 is TGTGCCAGCAGTTACGAACTAGCAGGCAAAAACATTCAGTACTTC.